Presented here are 27 T cell receptor beta chains from one specimen sequenced in a study of circulating CD8 cells and anti-PD-1 response in melanoma. From live CD3+CD8+TCRalphabeta+ cells, four PD-1 and/or TIGIT subsets were sorted. The QIAseq Immune Repertoire TCR panel built the libraries from about 14 ng of total RNA. Using its own MiXCR run on the reads, TCRdb lists one record per CDR3 protein. Here the sample spans around 1,000 distinct CDR3 sequences, under 9.5% being singletons. Sequencing was performed on CD8+ T cells from PBMCs, taken at baseline or after one month of anti-PD-1 therapy (not recorded which). These receptor sequences come from a human donor with melanoma.

This clonotype is medium-sized. The J gene is TRBJ2-3, the V gene TRBV28; D ambiguous. CDR1 and CDR2 (germline): MDHEN, SYDVKM. The length of the CDR3 is 13 residues. V was trimmed by 4 bases and J by 4 bases, leaving 9 bases between them. The CDR3 sequence is CASSYGPSDTQYF. DNA for the CDR3: TGTGCCAGCAGTTACGGCCCCTCAGATACGCAGTATTTT.

The CDR3 reads CSVVGLAGATLSTDTQYF. The CDR3 DNA follows: TGCAGCGTTGTAGGTCTAGCGGGCGCTACACTGAGCACAGATACGCAGTATTTT. This chain connects TRBV29-1 to TRBJ2-3; 8 bases are shared with TRBD2. This CDR3 region has 18 residues. CDR1 is SQVTM, CDR2 ANQGSEA, per germline. With 4 bases clipped from V and 0 bases from J, the junction kept 15 bases outside the gene matches.

This clonotype is termed medium-sized. V is TRBV19 and J is TRBJ2-7; D is ambiguous. Germline values: CDR1 LNHDA, CDR2 SQIVND (reference sequence). V was trimmed by 0 bases and J by 1 base, leaving 10 bases between them. The CDR3 sequence is 15 residues long. The CDR3: CASSIELEDSYEQYF. The CDR3 bases are TGTGCCAGTAGTATAGAACTTGAGGATTCCTACGAGCAGTACTTC. The complete variable domain, with remaining parts taken from reference TRBV19 and TRBJ2-7, reads DGGITQSPKYLFRKEGQNVTLSCEQNLNHDAMYWYRQDPGQGLRLIYYSQIVNDFQKGDIAEGYSVSREKKESFPLTVTSAQKNPTAFYLCASSIELEDSYEQYFGPGTRLTVT.

For this clonotype: A read error is possible here, since a much larger clone lies one base away. The rearrangement joins TRBV29-1 to TRBJ2-7, with TRBD1 as a possible D gene (5 bases). V dropped 3 bases and J dropped 3 bases, with 27 bases sitting between them. The CDR3 consists of 18 residues. Germline values: CDR1 SQVTM, CDR2 ANQGSEA. Written as DNA, the CDR3 is TGCAGCGTTGAGGAAGGGCAGGGTTCGGTCTCTAGGGGCTACGAGCAGTACTTC. Encoded protein: CSVEEGQGSVSRGYEQYF.

By share, this clonotype ranks as large (0.1 to 1%). The chain carries TRBV7-9 and TRBJ1-5, with 9 bases that match TRBD1. Germline values: CDR1 SEHNR, CDR2 FQNEAQ (reference sequence). J was trimmed by 8 bases and V by 6 bases; bases with no gene match: 8. The CDR3 runs to 14 residues. CDR3 in DNA: TGTGCCAGCAGACATGGGGACAGGGTGGAGCCCCAGCATTTT. Its translation: CASRHGDRVEPQHF.

By its share, this clonotype is large. CDR3 sequence: CASSSQGVYEQYF. The CDR3, as DNA: TGTGCCAGCAGTTCCCAGGGCGTATACGAGCAGTACTTC. This chain connects TRBV27 to TRBJ2-7; a weak D match, TRBD1 (5 bases). Trimming stripped 4 bases from V and 4 bases from J, with 11 bases between. Germline CDR1 and CDR2: MNHEY and SMNVEV (reference sequence). CDR3 length equals 13 residues.

By share of the sample, this clonotype is large. The genes are TRBV7-8 and TRBJ2-7; either TRBD1 or TRBD2 may supply D (6 bases each). The V and J ends lost 5 bases and 6 bases respectively, with 14 bases between them. Germline V gene lookup returns CDR1 SGHVS and CDR2 FQNEAQ. The CDR3 extends over 13 amino acids. CDR3 coding DNA: TGTGCCAGCAGCCTGAGGGGGGAGCCCGAGCAGTACTTC. It encodes CASSLRGEPEQYF.

In its sample, this clonotype is large. The CDR3 reads CASSLPGSSYEQYF. CDR3 bases: TGTGCCAGCAGTTTGCCCGGGAGCTCCTACGAGCAGTACTTC. The J gene is TRBJ2-7, the V gene TRBV28, with D possibly matching TRBD2 (6 bases). Trimming pared 3 bases from V and 0 bases from J, leaving 9 bases between. Per the germline V gene, CDR1 is MDHEN and CDR2 is SYDVKM. The CDR3 contains 14 residues.

Sample share makes this clonotype medium-sized. The chain recombines TRBV25-1 with TRBJ2-1; D is unresolved. CDR1 and CDR2 from the germline V gene are MGHDK and SYGVNS. This CDR3 region has 22 residues. V was pared by 2 bases and J by 2 bases, with 31 bases between. Here the CDR3 reads CASSEGSVQVDRDSSPYNEQFF. CDR3 in DNA: TGTGCCAGCAGTGAAGGCTCAGTACAAGTCGATCGAGATAGCTCGCCCTACAATGAGCAGTTCTTC.

Within the sample, this clonotype is large. The genes are TRBV28 and TRBJ2-2, with no clear D. The CDR3 runs to 14 residues. Germline lookup yields CDR1 MDHEN and CDR2 SYDVKM. V lost 3 bases to trimming and J lost 5 bases, with 10 bases between them. Here the CDR3 DNA reads TGTGCCAGCAGTTTCAGACTCGAAACCGGGGAGCTGTTTTTT. It codes for CASSFRLETGELFF.

This clonotype is labeled large. The genes are TRBV6-2 or TRBV6-3 and TRBJ2-7, with TRBD1 identical over 7 bases. Germline V CDR1 and CDR2: MNHEY, SVGEGT. This CDR3 region has 13 residues. With 6 bases clipped from V and 3 bases from J, the junction kept 5 bases outside the gene matches. The CDR3 nucleotides read TGTGCCAGCAGCGGGACAGAGGACTACGAGCAGTACTTC. Translated, it gives CASSGTEDYEQYF.

This sequence joins TRBV19 and TRBJ2-5; D not certain. The DNA matches TRBJ2-7 better at its end, which makes the J call doubtful. Germline CDR1 is LNHDA and CDR2 is SQIVND (reference sequence). The CDR3 runs to 15 residues. The DNA of the CDR3 is TGTGCCAGCGCCAGAAGGCAGGACCTCACCTACGAGCAGTACTTC. It encodes CASARRQDLTYEQYF.

This clonotype ranks as large. This chain links TRBV24-1 with TRBJ2-3; D might be TRBD1 (5 bases). Germline V CDR1 and CDR2: KGHDR, SFDVKD. This CDR3 region has 16 residues. Trimming took 3 bases from V and 0 from J, leaving 12 bases between them. CDR3 sequence (DNA): TGTGCCACCAGTGATCCCCCCAGGGATAGCACAGATACGCAGTATTTT. This translates into CATSDPPRDSTDTQYF.

This clonotype ranks as medium-sized (0.01 to 0.1%). The CDR3 region is CASSQRQGMNTEAFF. CDR3 DNA: TGCGCCAGCAGCCAAAGACAGGGGATGAACACTGAAGCTTTCTTT. J is TRBJ1-1 and V is TRBV5-1, with 8 bases matching TRBD1. The CDR3 has 15 residues. CDR1 is SGHRS, CDR2 YFSETQ, per germline. The J segment lost 0 bases and the V segment lost 4 bases, leaving 5 bases of the junction unmatched.

This clonotype is labeled as medium-sized. The V call is TRBV10-3, the J call TRBJ2-7; 7 bases fit TRBD2. The CDR3 extends over 16 amino acids. Trimming cost V 2 bases and J 0 bases; bases outside gene matches: 7. Looked up from germline, CDR1 is ENHRY and CDR2 is SYGVKD. CDR3 sequence: CAISEREGLVSYEQYF. As DNA, the CDR3 is TGTGCCATCAGTGAGAGGGAGGGACTGGTCTCCTACGAGCAGTACTTC.

Sample share makes this clonotype large. The genes are TRBV6-4 and TRBJ2-3, with 10 bases matching TRBD1. This CDR3 comprises 14 residues. V lost 2 bases, J lost 4 bases, and 0 bases stayed unmatched. Looked up from germline, CDR1 is MRHNA and CDR2 is SNTAGT. The CDR3 DNA reads as TGTGCCAGCAGTGACGGACAGGGGGCAGATACGCAGTATTTT. Its protein product is CASSDGQGADTQYF.

This clonotype is categorized as large. The chain has TRBV7-3 and TRBJ2-5; D may be TRBD1 (6 bases). The CDR3 has 17 residues. Germline CDR1 and CDR2: SGHTA and FQGTGA. The V end lost 5 bases, the J end lost 1 base, and 20 bases lay between the germline ends. CDR3 region: CASSAWQGNTAQETQYF. The CDR3, as DNA: TGTGCCAGCAGCGCTTGGCAGGGGAATACGGCCCAAGAGACCCAGTACTTC.

This clonotype ranks as medium-sized (0.01 to 0.1%). This chain links TRBV19 with TRBJ2-1; a weak D match, TRBD2 (6 bases). Germline V gene sequence: CDR1 LNHDA, CDR2 SQIVND (reference sequence). This CDR3 spans 17 amino acids. Trimming stripped 3 bases from V and 0 bases from J, with 15 bases between. The CDR3 DNA reads as TGTGCCAGTAGTATTGATTTCGCGGGGAGCTCCTACAATGAGCAGTTCTTC. This gives the protein CASSIDFAGSSYNEQFF.

In this sample, this clonotype is large (0.1 to 1%). CDR3 sequence (DNA): TGTGCCAGCAGTCATCTTCAGGGACAGGCGAATGAGCAGTTCTTC. This sequence encodes CASSHLQGQANEQFF. The rearrangement joins TRBV28 to TRBJ2-1; TRBD1 matches 8 bases. The CDR3 is made up of 15 amino acids. V was clipped by 5 bases and J by 7 bases; unmatched bases: 10. Germline assignment: CDR1 MDHEN and CDR2 SYDVKM.

About this clonotype: At one of its ends the junction is not consistent with the germline gene, which may arise from a read error. The V and J genes are TRBV19 and TRBJ2-1; D is uncertain. Germline V lookup: CDR1 LNHDA, CDR2 SQIVND (reference sequence). The CDR3 covers 13 residues. For the CDR3, the DNA is TGTGCCAGTAGTACGGCAAGCTACAATGAGCGGTTCTTC. Protein product: CASSTASYNERFF. The entire variable domain, with the rest obtained from reference TRBV19 and TRBJ2-1, is as follows: DGGITQSPKYLFRKEGQNVTLSCEQNLNHDAMYWYRQDPGQGLRLIYYSQIVNDFQKGDIAEGYSVSREKKESFPLTVTSAQKNPTAFYLCASSTASYNERFFGPGTRLTVL.

Within the sample, this clonotype is large. V gene TRBV28 combines with J gene TRBJ1-2; D remains unclear. Germline CDR1 MDHEN, CDR2 SYDVKM. The V and J ends lost 7 bases and 2 bases respectively, with 14 bases between them. The CDR3 totals 14 residues. The CDR3 loop reads CASNLEVENYGYTF. CDR3 coding DNA: TGTGCCAGCAACTTGGAGGTTGAGAACTATGGCTACACCTTC.

This clonotype is medium-sized. The V call is TRBV29-1, the J call TRBJ2-1; TRBD2 aligns across 14 bases. Unmatched junction bases numbered 12, after V lost 7 bases and J lost 7 bases. CDR3 length: 16 amino acids. Germline loops: CDR1 SQVTM, CDR2 ANQGSEA. Written as DNA, the CDR3 is TGCAGCGCCAATGCAGCGACTAGCGGGGGGGCGAATGAGCAGTTCTTC. Encoded protein: CSANAATSGGANEQFF.

Judged by abundance, this clonotype is large. The chain carries TRBV2 and TRBJ2-1; 9 bases align to TRBD1. From germline, CDR1 is SNHLY and CDR2 FYNNEI. J lost 6 bases, V lost 8 bases, and 5 bases had no gene match. This CDR3 is built from 13 residues. The CDR3 coding sequence is TGTGCCAGCGACGGGACAGGGCGCAATGAGCAGTTCTTC. Protein sequence: CASDGTGRNEQFF.

By sample fraction, this clonotype is medium-sized (0.01 to 0.1%). The chain has TRBV30 and TRBJ2-2, with 8 bases identical to TRBD1. V dropped 7 bases and J dropped 6; count of bases not matched to a gene: 7. The CDR3 is 13 amino acids. The V gene's germline CDR1 is GTSNPN and CDR2 SVGIG (reference sequence). CDR3 protein: CASTGGMAGELFF. The CDR3 DNA sequence: TGTGCCTCAACAGGGGGAATGGCCGGGGAGCTGTTTTTT.

This clonotype is labeled as medium-sized. V and J are TRBV19 and TRBJ2-1; 14 nucleotides match TRBD2. The CDR3 is 15 amino acids. Trimming took 5 bases from V and 6 from J; bases not matched to a gene: 3. Per germline, CDR1 LNHDA and CDR2 SQIVND (reference sequence). This chain's CDR3 is CASSQGLAGGNEQFF. The CDR3 nucleotides read TGTGCCAGTAGTCAAGGACTAGCGGGGGGCAATGAGCAGTTCTTC.

This clonotype is large (0.1 to 1%). The chain recombines TRBV19 with TRBJ1-1; 11 positions match TRBD1. The CDR3 totals 12 residues. The V and J ends lost 9 bases and 7 bases, in that order; junction bases with no gene match: 4. Germline V gene lookup returns CDR1 LNHDA and CDR2 SQIVND (reference sequence). The CDR3 DNA is TGTGCCAGCGGGACAGGGGGTGATGAAGCTTTCTTT. It codes for CASGTGGDEAFF.

The chain recombines TRBV19 with TRBJ2-7; D is unresolved. The V end lost 6 bases, the J end lost 5 bases, and 17 bases lay between the germline ends. CDR1 LNHDA and CDR2 SQIVND come from the germline V gene (reference sequence). The CDR3 is 14 residues long. The chain's CDR3 is CASRIIRRRHEQYF. CDR3 DNA sequence: TGTGCCAGTAGAATCATCAGACGGCGCCACGAGCAGTACTTC. Full variable domain (missing parts from reference TRBV19 and TRBJ2-7): DGGITQSPKYLFRKEGQNVTLSCEQNLNHDAMYWYRQDPGQGLRLIYYSQIVNDFQKGDIAEGYSVSREKKESFPLTVTSAQKNPTAFYLCASRIIRRRHEQYFGPGTRLTVT.